These 28 T cell receptor beta chains came from one sample sequenced in a study of CD8 T cells in ankylosing spondylitis. TCRdb redid the calling of the 5' RACE reads with MiXCR, one entry per CDR3 protein. This repertoire shows 200,000 to 300,000 distinct CDR3 sequences, about 10% found once; its top ten account for about 2.5%. The sample comprised blood, either unsorted or a sorted T cell fraction (not recorded which). Source of these receptors: a male donor with ankylosing spondylitis or in good health (not recorded which).

This clonotype has at least ten counts. V usage is TRBV7-2 and J usage is TRBJ1-5; tentatively, D is TRBD1 (5 bases). CDR1 is SGHTA and CDR2 is FQGNSA in the germline V gene. CDR3 size: 13 residues. V lost 10 bases to trimming and J lost 7 bases, with 17 bases between them. This CDR3 reads CATSGSEWQPQHF. The CDR3 DNA sequence: TGTGCCACCTCAGGGTCGGAATGGCAGCCCCAGCATTTT. The full variable domain, its missing parts supplied by reference TRBV7-2 and TRBJ1-5, is GAGVSQSPSNKVTEKGKDVELRCDPISGHTALYWYRQSLGQGLEFLIYFQGNSAPDKSGLPSDRFSAERTGGSVSTLTIQRTQQEDSAVYLCATSGSEWQPQHFGDGTRLSIL.

This clonotype occurred many times. The gene calls are TRBV12-3 or TRBV12-4 and TRBJ2-3; 11 positions match TRBD2. Germline trimming cut 7 bases from V and 3 bases from J; bases unmatched to any gene: 6. The CDR3 covers 15 residues. CDR3 nucleotides: TGTGCCAGCACCTCGAGACTAGCGGGGACAGATACGCAGTATTTT. It codes for CASTSRLAGTDTQYF.

This clonotype was seen ten or more times. The rearrangement uses TRBV6-2 or TRBV6-3 and TRBJ2-2; 7 nucleotides line up with TRBD1. The CDR3 covers 14 residues. Germline CDR1 MNHEY, CDR2 SVGEGT. The V segment lost 7 bases and the J segment 6 bases; nucleotides outside the gene matches: 8. The CDR3 sequence is CASIIDRAAGELFF. For the CDR3, the DNA is TGTGCCAGCATTATAGACAGGGCAGCCGGGGAGCTGTTTTTT.

In its sample, this clonotype was seen many times. The chain recombines TRBV5-1 with TRBJ1-1; D call uncertain. V lost 0 bases and J 1 base, leaving 7 bases between the germline ends. The germline CDR1 and CDR2 sequences are SGHRS and YFSETQ. This CDR3 spans 14 amino acids. The CDR3 here is CASSLATANTEAFF. CDR3 in DNA: TGCGCCAGCAGCTTGGCTACAGCGAACACTGAAGCTTTCTTT.

A remark on this clonotype: This clone may be a read error of a much larger clone one base away. The rearrangement uses TRBV29-1 and TRBJ2-7; D may be TRBD1 or TRBD2 (7 bases each). The V gene's germline CDR1 is SQVTM and CDR2 ANQGSEA. The CDR3 contains 12 residues. V dropped 3 bases and J dropped 6 bases, with 12 bases sitting between them. The CDR3, as DNA: TGCAGCGTTGACGCAGGGGGGGGCGAGCAGTACTTC. Residues: CSVDAGGGEQYF.

At least ten counts were recorded for this clonotype. V usage is TRBV5-1 and J usage is TRBJ2-1, with 16 bases matching TRBD2. The CDR3 is 16 amino acids. Germline lookup yields CDR1 SGHRS and CDR2 YFSETQ. Losses at the gene ends were 4 bases for V and 7 bases for J; bases not matched to a gene: 5. The CDR3 spells CASSQGLAGGSNEQFF. The CDR3 DNA follows: TGCGCCAGCAGCCAGGGACTAGCGGGAGGGTCAAATGAGCAGTTCTTC.

This clonotype was found many times. The DNA of the CDR3 is TGTGCCAGCAGCGTAGTAGCGGGAGTGGAAGATACGCAGTATTTT. Encoded protein: CASSVVAGVEDTQYF. This sequence joins TRBV9 and TRBJ2-3; 9 positions agree with TRBD2. With 0 bases clipped from V and 5 bases from J, the junction kept 4 bases outside the gene matches. Germline values: CDR1 SGDLS, CDR2 YYNGEE. The CDR3 totals 15 residues.

V is TRBV29-1 and J is TRBJ1-1; D perhaps matches TRBD1 (5 bases). The CDR3 runs 14 residues. The V gene's germline CDR1 is SQVTM and CDR2 ANQGSEA. V was cut by 5 bases and J by 0 bases, with 13 bases left in between. CDR3 bases: TGCAGCGTTAGGCAGGGAGGATTGAACACTGAAGCTTTCTTT. Its translation is CSVRQGGLNTEAFF. The entire variable domain, with the rest obtained from reference TRBV29-1 and TRBJ1-1, is as follows: SAVISQKPSRDICQRGTSLTIQCQVDSQVTMMFWYRQQPGQSLTLIATANQGSEATYESGFVIDKFPISRPNLTFSTLTVSNMSPEDSSIYLCSVRQGGLNTEAFFGQGTRLTVV.

This clonotype was counted many times. V is TRBV10-3 and J is TRBJ2-1; possibly TRBD2 for D (6 bases). Germline loops: CDR1 ENHRY, CDR2 SYGVKD. CDR3 length equals 14 residues. Trimming took off 2 bases at V and 5 bases at J, with 10 bases between the two ends. Here the CDR3 DNA reads TGTGCCATCAGTGAGGTGGGACTTAACAATGAGCAGTTCTTC. It encodes CAISEVGLNNEQFF.

In this sample, this clonotype turned up many times. The V call is TRBV4-1, the J call TRBJ2-2, with 12 bases fitting TRBD2. Germline-derived CDR1 and CDR2 are MGHRA and YSYEKL. The CDR3 has 19 amino acids. J gave up 5 bases and V 1 base, and 11 bases lay outside the gene matches. Here the CDR3 reads CASSQGGRLAGGRTGELFF. CDR3 DNA: TGCGCCAGCAGCCAAGGTGGTCGGCTAGCGGGGGGGCGAACCGGGGAGCTGTTTTTT.

This clonotype has only a few counts. The chain uses TRBV10-3 and TRBJ1-1, with 8 nucleotides matching TRBD1. V shed 4 bases and J 1 base; nucleotides not matched to a gene: 5. CDR1 is ENHRY and CDR2 is SYGVKD in the germline V gene. This CDR3 has 15 amino acids. CDR3 nucleotide sequence: TGTGCCATCAGTGCCCCAGGACAGGGGAACACTGAAGCTTTCTTT. Residues: CAISAPGQGNTEAFF.

This clonotype was observed many times. J is TRBJ1-1 and V is TRBV10-3; unclear D gene. Germline-derived CDR1 and CDR2 are ENHRY and SYGVKD. CDR3 length: 13 residues. V was pared by 4 bases and J by 0 bases, with 6 bases between. CDR3 amino acids: CAISGALNTEAFF. The CDR3 nucleotides read TGTGCCATCAGTGGGGCTCTGAACACTGAAGCTTTCTTT.

This clonotype has just a few counts. The chain combines TRBV2 with TRBJ1-1; 7 nucleotides agree with TRBD1. CDR1 SNHLY and CDR2 FYNNEI come from the germline V gene. V lost 4 bases, J lost 5 bases, and 10 bases stayed unmatched. The CDR3 length is 15 residues. The CDR3 DNA sequence: TGTGCCAGCAGTGCAAAGACAGGGAAGGGTACTGAAGCTTTCTTT. Residues: CASSAKTGKGTEAFF.

This sequence joins TRBV20-1 and TRBJ1-2; D is unclear. Germline V lookup: CDR1 DFQATT, CDR2 SNEGSKA (reference sequence). This CDR3 contains 12 residues. V was clipped by 5 bases and J by 5 bases, with 12 bases between them. CDR3 protein: CSAPPRGYGYTF. The CDR3 region has the DNA TGCAGTGCTCCCCCCCGGGGATATGGCTACACCTTC.

This clonotype was observed once. The germline gene is not matched at one end of the junction; a read error may be the cause. The V gene is TRBV27, the J gene TRBJ2-7; 11 bases agree with TRBD1. This CDR3 has 15 amino acids. Germline CDR1 is MNHEY and CDR2 is SMNVEV (reference sequence). CDR3 amino acids: CVSSTRTGGLYEQYF. CDR3 DNA sequence: TGTGTCAGCAGTACCCGGACAGGGGGCTTATACGAGCAGTACTTC.

This clonotype has ten or more counts. The chain couples TRBV20-1 to TRBJ2-5, with D hard to call. V shed 6 bases and J shed 1 base, with 6 bases lying between them. This CDR3 has 11 residues. Germline CDR1 is DFQATT and CDR2 is SNEGSKA (reference sequence). The CDR3 sequence: CSALGQETQYF. CDR3 bases: TGCAGTGCATTAGGCCAAGAGACCCAGTACTTC.

This clonotype was detected only a few times. This rearrangement joins TRBV12-3 or TRBV12-4 to TRBJ2-1; the match to TRBD2 covers 7 bases. This CDR3 has 18 amino acids. V lost 0 bases and J lost 4; bases outside the gene matches: 12. In nucleotides, the CDR3 is TGTGCCAGCAGTTTAGCGGAAGGGGCTAGCGGATTTTACAATGAGCAGTTCTTC. This encodes CASSLAEGASGFYNEQFF.

This clonotype appeared many times. The J gene is TRBJ2-3, the V gene TRBV12-3 or TRBV12-4; TRBD2 matches at 13 bases. The CDR3 is made up of 17 amino acids. V shed 4 bases and J 1 base; nucleotides not matched to a gene: 5. The CDR3 coding sequence is TGTGCCAGCAGTTCAGGACTAGCGGGAGCTGGCACAGATACGCAGTATTTT. Its translation: CASSSGLAGAGTDTQYF.

This clonotype was recorded at least ten times. This sequence joins TRBV28 and TRBJ1-2, with D uncertain. The CDR3 has 13 amino acids. Germline-derived CDR1 and CDR2 are MDHEN and SYDVKM. V was trimmed by 6 bases and J by 3 bases, leaving 11 bases between them. The DNA for the CDR3 is TGTGCCAGCAGCCCAGACGGAGACTATGGCTACACCTTC. This gives the protein CASSPDGDYGYTF.

This clonotype was seen many times. The rearrangement joins TRBV12-3 or TRBV12-4 to TRBJ1-1, with 9 bases matching TRBD1. With V trimmed by 6 bases and J by 4 bases, 9 bases remained unmatched. The CDR3 extends over 15 amino acids. The CDR3: CASSNSGTGSTEAFF. In nucleotides, the CDR3 is TGTGCCAGCAGCAATTCGGGGACAGGGAGCACTGAAGCTTTCTTT.

As for this clonotype: It may be a read error: a sequence one base away is much more abundant. The genes are TRBV20-1 and TRBJ2-1; TRBD2 aligns across 8 bases. V lost 2 bases and J lost 7; bases outside the gene matches: 16. The germline gives CDR1 DFQATT, CDR2 SNEGSKA (reference sequence). The CDR3 spans 17 residues. CDR3 DNA sequence: TGCAGTGCTAGAAACCTAGCGGGCCCGGGTACGGGAAATGAGCAGTTCTTC. Protein sequence: CSARNLAGPGTGNEQFF.

This clonotype was counted at least ten times. V is TRBV2 and J is TRBJ2-1, with TRBD2 matching over 14 bases. Germline CDR1 and CDR2: SNHLY and FYNNEI. J gave up 9 bases and V 0 bases, and 1 base lay outside the gene matches. The CDR3 length is 15 residues. This chain's CDR3 is CASSEAGLAGVEQFF. The CDR3 coding sequence is TGTGCCAGCAGTGAAGCGGGACTAGCGGGAGTTGAGCAGTTCTTC.

This clonotype was seen ten or more times. J is TRBJ2-7 and V is TRBV29-1; D is unclear. Germline V gene sequence: CDR1 SQVTM, CDR2 ANQGSEA. The CDR3 is 14 residues long. V was cut by 1 base and J by 1 base, with 11 bases left in between. The CDR3 protein is CSVEVRAGSYEQYF. Here the CDR3 DNA reads TGCAGCGTTGAAGTCCGAGCAGGTTCCTACGAGCAGTACTTC.

This clonotype was detected only a few times. The chain couples TRBV30 to TRBJ2-6; D gene uncertain. CDR1 and CDR2 from the germline V gene are GTSNPN and SVGIG (reference sequence). The CDR3 is 15 amino acids. Between the trimmed V and J ends, which lost 4 bases and 0 bases, there was a span of 10 bases. CDR3 protein: CAWTPGHSGANVLTF. The CDR3 DNA follows: TGTGCCTGGACTCCGGGCCACTCTGGGGCCAACGTCCTGACTTTC.

At least ten counts were recorded for this clonotype. The gene calls are TRBV29-1 and TRBJ2-6, with TRBD1 matching over 7 bases. Germline CDR1 SQVTM, CDR2 ANQGSEA. The trim removed 0 bases at V and 0 bases at J, leaving 2 bases unmatched. The CDR3 length is 16 residues. In nucleotides, the CDR3 is TGCAGCGTTGAAGATGGACAGGCCTCTGGGGCCAACGTCCTGACTTTC. Its protein product is CSVEDGQASGANVLTF.

The chain carries TRBV3-1 and TRBJ2-7, with D unresolved. V lost 4 bases to trimming and J lost 1 base, with 14 bases between them. Germline values: CDR1 LGHDT, CDR2 YNNKEL (reference sequence). The CDR3 spans 15 residues. The CDR3 protein is CASSPGDGWSYEQYF. The CDR3 coding sequence is TGTGCCAGCAGCCCCGGAGATGGGTGGTCCTACGAGCAGTACTTC.

This clonotype was seen at least ten times. The chain carries TRBV18 and TRBJ1-2; 8 positions agree with TRBD1. Germline-derived CDR1 and CDR2 are KGHSH and LQKENI. The V segment lost 3 bases and the J segment 4 bases; nucleotides outside the gene matches: 1. The CDR3 is 13 amino acids. The CDR3 DNA follows: TGTGCCAGCTCACCGGACAGGGCCTATGGCTACACCTTC. Its translation is CASSPDRAYGYTF.

This clonotype was counted at least ten times. The chain recombines TRBV6-1 with TRBJ1-6, with TRBD1 matching over 7 bases. The CDR3 consists of 15 residues. V lost 5 bases and J lost 5; bases outside the gene matches: 6. The germline CDR1 and CDR2 sequences are MNHNS and SASEGT. The CDR3 sequence: CASSPPGQDNSPLHF. CDR3 in DNA: TGTGCCAGCAGTCCCCCCGGACAGGATAATTCACCCCTCCACTTT.